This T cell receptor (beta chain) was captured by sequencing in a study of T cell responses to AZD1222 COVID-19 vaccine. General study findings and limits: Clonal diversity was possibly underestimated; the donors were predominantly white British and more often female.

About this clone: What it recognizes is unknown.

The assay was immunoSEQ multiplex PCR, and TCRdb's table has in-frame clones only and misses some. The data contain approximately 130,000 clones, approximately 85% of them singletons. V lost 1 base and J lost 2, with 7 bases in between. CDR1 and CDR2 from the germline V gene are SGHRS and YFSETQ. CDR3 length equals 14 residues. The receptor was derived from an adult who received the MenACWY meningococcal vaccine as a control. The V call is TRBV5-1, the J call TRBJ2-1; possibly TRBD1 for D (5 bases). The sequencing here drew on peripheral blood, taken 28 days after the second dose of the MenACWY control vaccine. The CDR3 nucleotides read TGCGCCAGCAGCTTGATGGACACCTACAATGAGCAGTTCTTC. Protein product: CASSLMDTYNEQFF.